The 22 T cell receptor beta chains below come from one sample, sequenced in a study of cytomegalovirus exposure and HLA in healthy donors. Generated by immunoSEQ multiplex PCR, the TCRdb table keeps only in-frame clones and is missing some. The sample lists about 120,000 clones, approximately 91% occurring once. Sample: PBMCs. Receptors were obtained from a young woman in good health and CMV-seronegative.

As DNA, the CDR3 is TGCGCCAGCAGCTTTGTAGACAATGAGCAGTTCTTC. This codes for CASSFVDNEQFF. The chain is built from TRBV5-1 and TRBJ2-1; D remains ambiguous. The CDR3 totals 12 residues. Germline CDR1 is SGHRS and CDR2 is YFSETQ. V shed 2 bases and J shed 5 bases, with 5 bases lying between them.

This clone was seen a single time. The chain carries TRBV11-3 and TRBJ2-7; 10 nucleotides match TRBD1. The CDR3 sequence is 16 residues long. Germline lookup yields CDR1 SGHNT and CDR2 YENEEA. Unmatched junction bases numbered 8, after V lost 3 bases and J lost 3 bases. CDR3 loop: CASSFIRDRGFYEQYF. The CDR3 nucleotides are TGTGCCAGCAGCTTCATCAGGGACAGGGGTTTCTACGAGCAGTACTTC.

About this clone itself: This specimen includes other DNA sequences encoding the same CDR3. This chain links TRBV18 with TRBJ1-5; D possibly corresponds to TRBD1 (5 bases). Germline-derived CDR1 and CDR2 are KGHSH and LQKENI. The CDR3 totals 13 residues. V lost 6 bases, J lost 4 bases, and 10 bases lay in between. The CDR3 protein is CASSPGGNQPQHF. For the CDR3, the DNA is TGTGCCAGCTCCCCCGGGGGAAATCAGCCCCAGCATTTT.

The chain uses TRBV28 and TRBJ1-2; 7 nucleotides align to TRBD1. Looked up from germline, CDR1 is MDHEN and CDR2 is SYDVKM. The CDR3 has 18 residues. V dropped 1 base and J dropped 0; count of bases not matched to a gene: 11. CDR3 nucleotides: TGTGCCAGCAGTTTATACAAGGTTTGGGACAGCCCTAACTATGGCTACACCTTC. Protein: CASSLYKVWDSPNYGYTF.

The chain recombines TRBV23-1 with TRBJ2-7; weak D call: TRBD1 (5 bases). TRBV23-1 is placed among ORFs of uncertain function. This CDR3 spans 16 amino acids. V was cut by 0 bases and J by 0 bases, with 12 bases left in between. The CDR3 nucleotides are TGCGCCAGCAGTCAATCGCAGGGCCCACTCTCCTACGAGCAGTACTTC. Its protein is CASSQSQGPLSYEQYF.

The V and J genes are TRBV4-1 and TRBJ2-7; TRBD1 aligns across 8 bases. Germline assignment: CDR1 MGHRA and CDR2 YSYEKL. This CDR3 contains 18 residues. V shed 1 base, J shed 2 bases, and the junction held 13 bases outside the gene matches. CDR3 nucleotides: TGCGCCAGCAGCCAAGGGAGAGGCCAGGGGGCGCTTACCTACGAGCAGTACTTC. Its protein is CASSQGRGQGALTYEQYF.

The CDR3 loop is CASSVGRESSYEQYF. The CDR3 DNA follows: TGTGCCAGCAGCGTTGGGCGGGAGTCCTCCTACGAGCAGTACTTC. The chain couples TRBV9 to TRBJ2-7; 7 nucleotides agree with TRBD2. Germline V gives CDR1 SGDLS, CDR2 YYNGEE. Trimming at V came to 2 bases and at J to 0 bases, leaving 5 bases not matched to a gene. The CDR3 has 15 amino acids.

This chain joins TRBV25-1 and TRBJ1-2; 7 positions agree with TRBD1. CDR1 and CDR2 (germline): MGHDK, SYGVNS. The CDR3 has 13 residues. V lost 5 bases to trimming and J lost 4 bases; unmatched junction nucleotides: 4. The CDR3 spells CASSSAGGYGYTF. In DNA form, the CDR3 reads TGTGCCAGCAGTTCAGCAGGGGGCTATGGCTACACCTTC.

The chain links TRBV18 to TRBJ2-1; TRBD2 aligns across 11 bases. V shed 0 bases, J shed 0 bases, and the junction held 1 base outside the gene matches. This CDR3 region has 17 residues. Per germline, CDR1 KGHSH and CDR2 LQKENI. DNA of the CDR3: TGTGCCAGCTCACCACCTACTAGCGGGAGCTCCTACAATGAGCAGTTCTTC. Its translation is CASSPPTSGSSYNEQFF.

V gene TRBV23-1 combines with J gene TRBJ2-5; 8 bases match TRBD1. TRBV23-1 is recorded as an ORF, its role being uncertain. The CDR3 loop spans 14 amino acids. V shed 10 bases, J shed 1 base, and the junction held 8 bases outside the gene matches. In DNA, the CDR3 is TGCGCCAACCCATCCGGACAGGGCCAAGAGACCCAGTACTTC. It codes for CANPSGQGQETQYF.

The V and J genes are TRBV18 and TRBJ2-7; a weak D match, TRBD2 (6 bases). The CDR3 has 15 residues. Germline V CDR1 and CDR2: KGHSH, LQKENI. Trimming shortened V by 3 bases and J by 1 base, and 13 bases separated the two germline ends. The CDR3 here is CASSPIAEESYEQYF. CDR3 coding DNA: TGTGCCAGCTCACCGATAGCGGAGGAGTCCTACGAGCAGTACTTC.

The gene calls are TRBV7-8 and TRBJ1-1; D remains unclear. This CDR3 contains 13 residues. V gave up 5 bases and J gave up 4 bases, with 11 bases separating them. The germline V gene encodes CDR1 SGHVS and CDR2 FQNEAQ. In DNA form, the CDR3 reads TGTGCCAGCAGCCACCGGTACGGCACTGAAGCTTTCTTT. Translated: CASSHRYGTEAFF.

The chain couples TRBV6-5 to TRBJ1-4, with 12 bases fitting TRBD1. With 2 bases clipped from V and 8 bases from J, the junction kept 0 bases outside the gene matches. CDR1 is MNHEY, CDR2 SVGAGI, per germline. The CDR3 sequence is 14 residues long. CDR3 nucleotides: TGTGCCAGCAGTTACGGGACAGGGGGCGAAAAACTGTTTTTT. It yields the protein CASSYGTGGEKLFF.

The chain recombines TRBV4-2 with TRBJ2-5; TRBD2 agrees at 8 bases. V lost 0 bases to trimming and J lost 5 bases; unmatched junction nucleotides: 8. CDR1 is LGHNA, CDR2 YNFKEQ, per germline. This CDR3 has 16 amino acids. The CDR3 here is CASSQEGSGSFETQYF. Written as DNA, the CDR3 is TGTGCCAGCAGCCAAGAAGGGAGCGGGAGTTTCGAGACCCAGTACTTC.

The rearrangement links TRBV28 to TRBJ2-1; TRBD1 matches 8 bases. Looked up from germline, CDR1 is MDHEN and CDR2 is SYDVKM. The CDR3 extends over 12 amino acids. V dropped 6 bases and J dropped 8; count of bases not matched to a gene: 3. CDR3 DNA: TGTGCCAGCAGCCAGGGGGCCGATGAGCAGTTCTTC. This sequence encodes CASSQGADEQFF.

The genes are TRBV9 and TRBJ2-7; 15 nucleotides line up with TRBD2. Germline assignment: CDR1 SGDLS and CDR2 YYNGEE. This CDR3 region has 16 residues. The V and J ends lost 4 bases and 7 bases, in that order; junction bases with no gene match: 9. The CDR3, as DNA: TGTGCCAGCAGCTCCCGGACTAGCGGGAGGGCCGGTGAGCAGTACTTC. As protein: CASSSRTSGRAGEQYF.

This chain uses TRBV28 with TRBJ1-3, with 8 nucleotides matching TRBD1. The CDR3 sequence is 18 residues long. V dropped 2 bases and J dropped 0; count of bases not matched to a gene: 9. From germline, CDR1 is MDHEN and CDR2 SYDVKM. CDR3 region: CASSLEGQDGFSGNTIYF. The CDR3 bases are TGTGCCAGCAGTTTAGAGGGACAGGATGGGTTCTCTGGAAACACCATATATTTT. Based on the CDR3 plus reference TRBV28 and TRBJ1-3, the full variable domain is DVKVTQSSRYLVKRTGEKVFLECVQDMDHENMFWYRQDPGLGLRLIYFSYDVKMKEKGDIPEGYSVSREKKERFSLILESASTNQTSMYLCASSLEGQDGFSGNTIYFGEGSWLTVV.

The V call is TRBV19, the J call TRBJ2-5; weak D call: TRBD2 (6 bases). CDR1 is LNHDA, CDR2 SQIVND, per germline (reference sequence). Trimming took off 5 bases at V and 5 bases at J, with 12 bases between the two ends. The length of the CDR3 is 13 residues. This chain's CDR3 is CASSSTRRETQYF. The CDR3 nucleotides are TGTGCCAGTAGTTCGACTAGAAGGGAGACCCAGTACTTC.

In regard to this clone: Other DNA sequences of this sample code for an identical CDR3. V usage is TRBV19 and J usage is TRBJ2-7; D might be TRBD1 (5 bases). The CDR3 contains 13 residues. The V gene's germline CDR1 is LNHDA and CDR2 SQIVND (reference sequence). Between the trimmed V and J ends, which lost 5 bases and 0 bases, there was a span of 8 bases. Here the CDR3 reads CASSSGNSYEQYF. CDR3 DNA: TGTGCCAGTAGTTCAGGGAACTCCTACGAGCAGTACTTC.

The chain is built from TRBV4-1 and TRBJ2-3, with a possible D match to TRBD2 (6 bases). The germline CDR1 and CDR2 sequences are MGHRA and YSYEKL. This CDR3 region has 17 residues. V was cut by 0 bases and J by 0 bases, with 13 bases left in between. Here the CDR3 DNA reads TGCGCCAGCAGCCAAGAGGGAGGTCTCCGGAGCACAGATACGCAGTATTTT. Encoded protein: CASSQEGGLRSTDTQYF.

The genes are TRBV27 and TRBJ2-4, with D perhaps matching TRBD2 (5 bases). Germline lookup yields CDR1 MNHEY and CDR2 SMNVEV (reference sequence). The CDR3 runs to 15 residues. Trimming shortened V by 5 bases and J by 6 bases, and 17 bases separated the two germline ends. The CDR3 loop is CASSRASGLGNIQYF. The CDR3 bases are TGTGCCAGCAGTCGAGCCTCGGGGTTGGGAAACATTCAGTACTTC.

The CDR3 loop is CASSFSLNQPQHF. CDR3 coding DNA: TGTGCCAGCAGCTTCAGTCTCAATCAGCCCCAGCATTTT. The chain uses TRBV7-9 and TRBJ1-5; D uncertain. Germline V lookup: CDR1 SEHNR, CDR2 FQNEAQ (reference sequence). The CDR3 runs to 13 residues. Trimming took 3 bases from V and 3 from J, leaving 6 bases between them.